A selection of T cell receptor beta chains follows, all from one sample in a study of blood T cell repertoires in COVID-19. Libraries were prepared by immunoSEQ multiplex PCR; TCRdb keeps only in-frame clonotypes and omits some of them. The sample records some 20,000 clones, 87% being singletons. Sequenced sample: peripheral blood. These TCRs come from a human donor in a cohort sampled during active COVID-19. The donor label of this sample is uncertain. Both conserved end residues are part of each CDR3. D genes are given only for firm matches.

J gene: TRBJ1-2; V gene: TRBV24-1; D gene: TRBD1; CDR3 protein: CATSETGLGYTF
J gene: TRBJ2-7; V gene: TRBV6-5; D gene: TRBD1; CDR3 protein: CASSTGTGGREQYF
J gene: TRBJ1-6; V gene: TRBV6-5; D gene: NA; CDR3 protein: CASGKGFAYNSPLHF
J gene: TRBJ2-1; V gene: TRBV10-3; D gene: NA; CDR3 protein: CAISESLDPVQFF
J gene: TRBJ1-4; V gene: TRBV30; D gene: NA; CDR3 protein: CAWSPGQSGKLFF
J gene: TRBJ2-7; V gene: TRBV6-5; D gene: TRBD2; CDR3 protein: CASSRDYAYEQYF
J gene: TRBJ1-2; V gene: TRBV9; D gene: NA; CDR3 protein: CASSAGHQSIYGYTF
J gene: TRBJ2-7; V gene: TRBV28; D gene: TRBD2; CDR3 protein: CASRPGGASLLGEQYF
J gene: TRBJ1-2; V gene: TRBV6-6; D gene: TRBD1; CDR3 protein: CASSRQGAYGYTF
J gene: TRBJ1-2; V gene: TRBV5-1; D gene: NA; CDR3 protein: CASSESLAASGYTF
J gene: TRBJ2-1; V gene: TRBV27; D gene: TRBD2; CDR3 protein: CASSSPGTSGRNEQFF
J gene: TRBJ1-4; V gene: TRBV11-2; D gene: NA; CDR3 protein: CASSLFEETGIEKLFF
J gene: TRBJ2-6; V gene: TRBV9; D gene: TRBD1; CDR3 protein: CASSRTGLQSSGANVLTF
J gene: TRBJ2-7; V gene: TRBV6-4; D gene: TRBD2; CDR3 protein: CASTDSGGRVSYEQYF
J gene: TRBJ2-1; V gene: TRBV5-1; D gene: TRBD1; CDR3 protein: CASSPDRGAYNEQFF
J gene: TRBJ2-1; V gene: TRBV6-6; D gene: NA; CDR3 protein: CASSYSSGIYNEQFF
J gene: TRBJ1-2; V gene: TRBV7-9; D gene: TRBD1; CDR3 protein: CASSPWDSLPGYTF
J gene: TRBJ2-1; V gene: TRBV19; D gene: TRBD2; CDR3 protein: CASRAGNSYNEQFF
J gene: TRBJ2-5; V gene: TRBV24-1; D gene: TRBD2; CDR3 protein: CATSLGGGSGDQETQYF
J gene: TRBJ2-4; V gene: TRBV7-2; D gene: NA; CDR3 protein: CASSSPRVAKNIQYF
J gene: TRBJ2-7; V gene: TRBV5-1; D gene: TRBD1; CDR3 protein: CASSLTGTGFIEQYF
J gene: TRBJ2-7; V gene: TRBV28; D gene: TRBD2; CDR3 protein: CASSPGGTSGSYEQYF
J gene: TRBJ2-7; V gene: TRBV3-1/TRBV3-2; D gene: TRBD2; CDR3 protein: CASSRTSGEQYF
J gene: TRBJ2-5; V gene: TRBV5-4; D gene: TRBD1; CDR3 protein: CASSSTGTGEGETQYF
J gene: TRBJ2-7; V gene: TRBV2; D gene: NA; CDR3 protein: CASSEEAGINYEQYF
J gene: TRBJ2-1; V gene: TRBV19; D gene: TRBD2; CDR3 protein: CASSIWASSGSYNEQFF
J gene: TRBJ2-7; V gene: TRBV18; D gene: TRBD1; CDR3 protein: CASSPGTGGYEQYF
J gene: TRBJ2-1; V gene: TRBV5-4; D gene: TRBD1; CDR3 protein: CASSRDSGEQFF
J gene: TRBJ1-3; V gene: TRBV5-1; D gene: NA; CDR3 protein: CASSLPGAGNTIYF
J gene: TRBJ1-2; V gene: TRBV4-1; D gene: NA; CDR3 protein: CASSRGQTYGYTF
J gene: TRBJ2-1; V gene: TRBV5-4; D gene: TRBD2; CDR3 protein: CASSVAGYGYNEQFF
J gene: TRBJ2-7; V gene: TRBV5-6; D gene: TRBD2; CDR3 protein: CASFLAGGPGDEQYF
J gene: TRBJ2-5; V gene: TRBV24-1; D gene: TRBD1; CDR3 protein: CATSDYRGRETQYF
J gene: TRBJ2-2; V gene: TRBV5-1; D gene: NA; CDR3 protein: CASRWTENTGELFF
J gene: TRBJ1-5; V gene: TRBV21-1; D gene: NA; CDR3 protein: CASSLRTGRSLYSNQPQHF
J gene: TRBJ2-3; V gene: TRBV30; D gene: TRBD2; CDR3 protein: CAWKASGNTDTQYF
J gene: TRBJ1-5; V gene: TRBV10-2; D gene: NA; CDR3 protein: CASGGVGQPQHF
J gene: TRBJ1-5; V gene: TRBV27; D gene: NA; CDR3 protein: CASSINFNQPQHF
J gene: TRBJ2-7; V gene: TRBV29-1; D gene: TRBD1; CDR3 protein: CSVGTGIYEQYF
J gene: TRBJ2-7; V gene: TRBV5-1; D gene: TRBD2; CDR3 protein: CASSLVSGSPYEQYF
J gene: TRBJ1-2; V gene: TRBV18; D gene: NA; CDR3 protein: CASSADSVRGYTF
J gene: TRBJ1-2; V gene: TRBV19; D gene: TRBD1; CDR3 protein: CASSIRGNGYTF
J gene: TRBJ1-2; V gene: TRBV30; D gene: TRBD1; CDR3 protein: CAWSTRYRQGVRGYTF
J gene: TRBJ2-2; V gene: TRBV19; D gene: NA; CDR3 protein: CASSNLARGGELFF
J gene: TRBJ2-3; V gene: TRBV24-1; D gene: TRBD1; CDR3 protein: CATSDPTGVGSTDTQYF
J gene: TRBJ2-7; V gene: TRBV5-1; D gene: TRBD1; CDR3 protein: CASSPGTGSLRQYF
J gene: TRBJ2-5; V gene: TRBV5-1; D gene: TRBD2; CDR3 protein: CASSLGTSGAGGAAQYF
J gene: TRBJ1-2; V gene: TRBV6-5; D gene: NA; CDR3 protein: CASSTRTDGGYTF